This T cell receptor beta chain was captured in a study of response to subunit inactivated influenza vaccine. Study-wide findings and caveats: Each seasonal flu vaccination may recruit only limited new T cells, authors suggested.

TCRdb fed the RT-PCR reads into MiXCR, producing one record per CDR3 protein. The table records under 950,000 distinct CDR3 sequences, 21% of them present only once. Trimming removed 4 bases from V and 8 bases from J; junction bases left unmatched: 9. This CDR3 spans 14 amino acids. In germline, CDR1 is SGHKS, CDR2 YYEKEE (reference sequence). This clonotype was counted between two and nine times. Its antigen remains unidentified. This receptor was identified in a man aged 45-65 years who received an inactivated influenza vaccine. The source was PBMCs from blood, collected 4 to 6 days after vaccination. V is TRBV5-5 and J is TRBJ1-1; 9 nucleotides match TRBD1. The CDR3 reads CASSPGTGLTEAFF. CDR3 nucleotide sequence: TGTGCCAGCAGCCCGGGGACAGGGTTGACCGAAGCTTTCTTT.